This TCR beta chain was recorded in a study of T-cell memory formation after mild COVID-19. Study observations and caveats: There was a balanced CD4/CD8 profile in clones contracting day 15 to 85, and later expanders leaned CD4+. The authors left the SARS-CoV-2 specificity of second-wave clones peaking on day 37 unconfirmed.

V was trimmed by 1 base and J by 9 bases, leaving 7 bases between them. The germline gives CDR1 SGHTA, CDR2 FQGNSA. This CDR3 is 12 amino acids long. TCRdb used MiXCR to reprocess the 5' RACE reads, holding one entry per CDR3 protein. This table has around 200,000 distinct CDR3 sequences, roughly a tenth appearing once. This clonotype was counted between two and nine times. Its antigen is undetermined. The gene calls are TRBV7-2 and TRBJ1-5; D is unresolved. The sample was PBMCs or a T cell subset sorted from them (not recorded which). The TCR sequence derives from a man between 18 and 35 years old who had mild COVID-19 (a few samples of this study predate the infection). Cell type and time point are not known. The CDR3: CASSLVVGPQHF. The CDR3 DNA is TGTGCCAGCAGCTTAGTTGTGGGGCCCCAGCATTTT.